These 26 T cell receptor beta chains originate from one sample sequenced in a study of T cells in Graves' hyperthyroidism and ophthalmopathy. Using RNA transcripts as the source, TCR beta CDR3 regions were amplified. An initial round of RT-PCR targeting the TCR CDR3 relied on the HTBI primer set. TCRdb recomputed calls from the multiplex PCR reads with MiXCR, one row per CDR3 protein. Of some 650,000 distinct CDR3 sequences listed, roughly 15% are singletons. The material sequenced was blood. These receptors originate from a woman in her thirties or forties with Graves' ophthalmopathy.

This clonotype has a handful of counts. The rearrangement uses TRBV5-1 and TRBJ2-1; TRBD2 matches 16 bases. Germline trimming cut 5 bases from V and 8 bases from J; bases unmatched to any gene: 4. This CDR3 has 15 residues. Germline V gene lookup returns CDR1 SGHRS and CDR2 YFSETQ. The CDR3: CASSPGTSGRDEQFF. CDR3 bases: TGCGCCAGCAGTCCCGGGACTAGCGGGAGGGATGAGCAGTTCTTC. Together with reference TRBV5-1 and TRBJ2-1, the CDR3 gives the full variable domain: KAGVTQTPRYLIKTRGQQVTLSCSPISGHRSVSWYQQTPGQGLQFLFEYFSETQRNKGNFPGRFSGRQFSNSRSEMNVSTLELGDSALYLCASSPGTSGRDEQFFGPGTRLTVL.

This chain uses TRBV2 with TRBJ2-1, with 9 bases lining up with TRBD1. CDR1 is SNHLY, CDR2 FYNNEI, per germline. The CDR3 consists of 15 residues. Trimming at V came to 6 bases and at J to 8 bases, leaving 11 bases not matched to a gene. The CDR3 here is CASRETGTGSHEQFF. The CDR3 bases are TGTGCCAGCAGAGAAACCGGGACAGGGTCACATGAGCAGTTCTTC.

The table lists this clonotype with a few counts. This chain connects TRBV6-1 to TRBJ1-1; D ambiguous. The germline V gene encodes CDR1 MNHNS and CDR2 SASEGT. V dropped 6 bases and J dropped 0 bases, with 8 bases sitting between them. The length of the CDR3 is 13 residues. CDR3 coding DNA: TGTGCCAGCAGAGCGACGGTGAACACTGAAGCTTTCTTT. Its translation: CASRATVNTEAFF.

The chain's CDR3 is CASAGYNEQYF. In DNA, the CDR3 is TGCGCCAGCGCGGGTTATAACGAGCAGTACTTC. This chain joins TRBV10-2 and TRBJ2-7, with D possibly TRBD2 on 5 matching bases. Trimming shortened V by 8 bases and J by 5 bases, and 10 bases separated the two germline ends. Germline V gives CDR1 WSHSY, CDR2 SAAADI. The CDR3 is 11 amino acids.

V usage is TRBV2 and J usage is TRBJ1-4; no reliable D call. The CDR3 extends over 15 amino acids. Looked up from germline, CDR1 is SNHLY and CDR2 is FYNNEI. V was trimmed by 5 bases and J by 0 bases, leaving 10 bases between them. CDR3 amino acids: CASSPGYATNEKLFF. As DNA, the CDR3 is TGTGCCAGCAGTCCGGGGTATGCAACTAATGAAAAACTGTTTTTT. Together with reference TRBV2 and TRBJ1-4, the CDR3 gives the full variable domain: EPEVTQTPSHQVTQMGQEVILRCVPISNHLYFYWYRQILGQKVEFLVSFYNNEISEKSEIFDDQFSVERPDGSNFTLKIRSTKLEDSAMYFCASSPGYATNEKLFFGSGTQLSVL.

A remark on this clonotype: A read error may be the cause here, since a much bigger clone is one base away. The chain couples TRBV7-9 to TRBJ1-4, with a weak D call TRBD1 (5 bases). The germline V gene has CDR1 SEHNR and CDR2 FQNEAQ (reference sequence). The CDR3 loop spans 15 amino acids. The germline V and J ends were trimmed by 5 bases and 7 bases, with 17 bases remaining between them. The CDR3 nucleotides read TGTGCCAGCAGCCTACAACTGGGGGGAGGTGAAAAACTGTTTTTT. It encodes CASSLQLGGGEKLFF.

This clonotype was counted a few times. Written as DNA, the CDR3 is TGCAGTGCTAGGGTCCAGGGAGTAGGTAGCAATCAGCCCCAGCATTTT. This codes for CSARVQGVGSNQPQHF. This chain uses TRBV20-1 with TRBJ1-5; possibly TRBD1 for D (5 bases). Germline loops: CDR1 DFQATT, CDR2 SNEGSKA (reference sequence). The germline V and J ends were trimmed by 3 bases and 0 bases, with 15 bases remaining between them. This CDR3 is 16 amino acids long.

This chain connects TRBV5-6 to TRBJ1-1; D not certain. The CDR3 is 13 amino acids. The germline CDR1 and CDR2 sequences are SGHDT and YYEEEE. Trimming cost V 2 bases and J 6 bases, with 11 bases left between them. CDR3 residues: CASSFEGRPEAFF. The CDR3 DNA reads TGTGCCAGCAGCTTCGAGGGAAGACCTGAAGCTTTCTTT.

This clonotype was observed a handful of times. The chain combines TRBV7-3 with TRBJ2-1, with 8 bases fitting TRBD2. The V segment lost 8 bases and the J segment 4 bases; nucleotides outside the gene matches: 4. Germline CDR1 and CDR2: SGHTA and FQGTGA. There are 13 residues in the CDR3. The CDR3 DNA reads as TGTGCCAGCCGGGGACTAGTGTACAATGAGCAGTTCTTC. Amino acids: CASRGLVYNEQFF.

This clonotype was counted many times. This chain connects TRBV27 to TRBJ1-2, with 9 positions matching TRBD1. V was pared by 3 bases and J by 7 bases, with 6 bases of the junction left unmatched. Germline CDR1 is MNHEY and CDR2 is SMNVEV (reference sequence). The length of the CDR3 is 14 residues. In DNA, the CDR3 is TGTGCCAGCAGTTTTAGAGGACAGGGGCCTGGCTACACCTTC. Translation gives CASSFRGQGPGYTF.

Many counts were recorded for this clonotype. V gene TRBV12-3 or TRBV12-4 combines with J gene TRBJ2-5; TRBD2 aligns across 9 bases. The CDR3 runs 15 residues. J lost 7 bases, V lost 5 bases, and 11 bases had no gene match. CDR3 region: CASSELRGLAGTQYF. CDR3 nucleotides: TGTGCCAGCAGTGAATTAAGGGGACTAGCCGGGACCCAGTACTTC.

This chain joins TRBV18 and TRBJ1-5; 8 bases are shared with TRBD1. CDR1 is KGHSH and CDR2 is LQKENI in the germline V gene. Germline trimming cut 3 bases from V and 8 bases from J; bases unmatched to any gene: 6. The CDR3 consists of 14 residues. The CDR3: CASSPGQVQEPQHF. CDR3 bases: TGTGCCAGCTCACCGGGACAGGTACAGGAGCCCCAGCATTTT. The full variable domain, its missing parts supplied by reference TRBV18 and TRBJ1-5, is NAGVMQNPRHLVRRRGQEARLRCSPMKGHSHVYWYRQLPEEGLKFMVYLQKENIIDESGMPKERFSAEFPKEGPSILRIQQVVRGDSAAYFCASSPGQVQEPQHFGDGTRLSIL.

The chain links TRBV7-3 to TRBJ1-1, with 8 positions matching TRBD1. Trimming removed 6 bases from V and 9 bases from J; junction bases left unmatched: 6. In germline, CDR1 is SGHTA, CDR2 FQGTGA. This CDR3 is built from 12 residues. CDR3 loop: CASSPGGGKAFF. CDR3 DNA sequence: TGTGCCAGCAGTCCAGGGGGCGGGAAAGCTTTCTTT.

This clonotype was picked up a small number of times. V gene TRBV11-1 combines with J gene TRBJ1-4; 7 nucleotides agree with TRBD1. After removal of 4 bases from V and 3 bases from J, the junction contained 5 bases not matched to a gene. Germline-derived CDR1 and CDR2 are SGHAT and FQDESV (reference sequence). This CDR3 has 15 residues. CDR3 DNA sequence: TGTGCCAGCAGCTCCACCGGGACAGCTAATGAAAAACTGTTTTTT. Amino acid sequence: CASSSTGTANEKLFF.

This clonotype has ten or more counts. The DNA for the CDR3 is TGTGCCAGCAGTTCATATAGCGGGGGAACCTACAATGAGCAGTTCTTC. It specifies CASSSYSGGTYNEQFF. The V and J genes are TRBV12-3 or TRBV12-4 and TRBJ2-1, with 9 nucleotides matching TRBD2. CDR3 length: 16 residues. V shed 4 bases, J shed 2 bases, and the junction held 6 bases outside the gene matches.

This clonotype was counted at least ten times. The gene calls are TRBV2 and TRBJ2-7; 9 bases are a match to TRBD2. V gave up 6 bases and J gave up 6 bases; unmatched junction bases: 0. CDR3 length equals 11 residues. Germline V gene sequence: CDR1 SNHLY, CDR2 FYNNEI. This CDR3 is CASRLAGEQYF. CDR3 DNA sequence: TGTGCCAGCAGACTAGCGGGCGAGCAGTACTTC.

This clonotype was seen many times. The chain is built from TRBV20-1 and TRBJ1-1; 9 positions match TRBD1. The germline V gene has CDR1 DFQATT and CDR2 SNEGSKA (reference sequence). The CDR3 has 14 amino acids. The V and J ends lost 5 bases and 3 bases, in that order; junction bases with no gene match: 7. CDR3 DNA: TGCAGTGCTTCCCGGGACAGGGTTTACACTGAAGCTTTCTTT. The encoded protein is CSASRDRVYTEAFF.

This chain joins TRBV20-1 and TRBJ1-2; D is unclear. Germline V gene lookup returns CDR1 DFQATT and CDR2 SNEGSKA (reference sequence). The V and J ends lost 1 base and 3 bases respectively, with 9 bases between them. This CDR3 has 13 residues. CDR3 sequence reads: CSARARTDYGYTF. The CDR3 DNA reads TGCAGTGCTAGAGCCAGAACCGACTATGGCTACACCTTC.

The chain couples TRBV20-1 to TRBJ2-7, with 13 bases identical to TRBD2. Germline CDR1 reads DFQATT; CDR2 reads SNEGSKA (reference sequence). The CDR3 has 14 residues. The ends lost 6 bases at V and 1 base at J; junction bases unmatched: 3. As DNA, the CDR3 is TGCAGTGCAGTGACTAGCGGGGGGTCCTACGAGCAGTACTTC. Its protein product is CSAVTSGGSYEQYF.

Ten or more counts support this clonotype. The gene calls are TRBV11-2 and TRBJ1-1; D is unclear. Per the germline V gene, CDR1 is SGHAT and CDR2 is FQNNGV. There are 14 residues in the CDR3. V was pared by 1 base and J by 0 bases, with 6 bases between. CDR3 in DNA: TGTGCCAGCAGCTTAGGTCCGATGAACACTGAAGCTTTCTTT. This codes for CASSLGPMNTEAFF.

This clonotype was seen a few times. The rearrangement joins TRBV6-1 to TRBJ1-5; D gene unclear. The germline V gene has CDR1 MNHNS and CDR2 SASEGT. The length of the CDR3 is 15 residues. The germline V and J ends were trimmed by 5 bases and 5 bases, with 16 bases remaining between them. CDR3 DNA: TGTGCCAGCAGTTATTGGTGGGAGGTTGATCAGCCCCAGCATTTT. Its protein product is CASSYWWEVDQPQHF.

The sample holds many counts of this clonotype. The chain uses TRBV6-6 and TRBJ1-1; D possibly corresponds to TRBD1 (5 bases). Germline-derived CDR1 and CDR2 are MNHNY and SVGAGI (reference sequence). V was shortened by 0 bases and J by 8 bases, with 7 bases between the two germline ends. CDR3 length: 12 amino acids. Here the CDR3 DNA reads TGTGCCAGCAGTTACTCAGGGGCCGAAGCTTTCTTT. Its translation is CASSYSGAEAFF.

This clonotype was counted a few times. CDR3 nucleotides: TGTGCCAGCAGTTTGGGGGGGAATTATCAGCCCCAGCATTTT. It specifies CASSLGGNYQPQHF. The chain employs TRBV6-1 and TRBJ1-5; D might be TRBD1 (5 bases). Trimming shortened V by 5 bases and J by 5 bases, and 13 bases separated the two germline ends. Per the germline V gene, CDR1 is MNHNS and CDR2 is SASEGT. This CDR3 region has 14 residues.

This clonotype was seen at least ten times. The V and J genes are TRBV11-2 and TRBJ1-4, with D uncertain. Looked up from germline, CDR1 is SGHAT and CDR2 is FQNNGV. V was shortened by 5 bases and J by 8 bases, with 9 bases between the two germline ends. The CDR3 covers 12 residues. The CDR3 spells CASSIQGEKLFF. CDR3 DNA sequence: TGTGCCAGCAGCATCCAAGGGGAAAAACTGTTTTTT.

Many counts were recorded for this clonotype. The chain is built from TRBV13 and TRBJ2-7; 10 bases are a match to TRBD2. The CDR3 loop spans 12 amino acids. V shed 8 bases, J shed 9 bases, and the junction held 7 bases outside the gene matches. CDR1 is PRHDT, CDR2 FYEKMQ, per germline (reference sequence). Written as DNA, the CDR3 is TGTGCCAGCGCGCTAGCGGGAGTACGGCAGTACTTC. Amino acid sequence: CASALAGVRQYF.

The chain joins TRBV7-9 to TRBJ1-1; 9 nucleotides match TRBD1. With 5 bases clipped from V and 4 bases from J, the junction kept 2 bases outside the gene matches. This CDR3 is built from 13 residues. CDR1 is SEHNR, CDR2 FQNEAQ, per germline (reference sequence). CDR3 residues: CASSGTGTTEAFF. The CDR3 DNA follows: TGTGCCAGCAGCGGGACAGGGACCACTGAAGCTTTCTTT.